Listed here are 13 T cell receptor beta chains from one sample, sequenced in a study of blood T cell repertoires in COVID-19. Clones were read by immunoSEQ multiplex PCR, and TCRdb kept only the in-frame ones, dropping some. The sample records roughly 330,000 clones, around 82% being singletons. Sequencing input: peripheral blood. These receptors were obtained from a woman aged 50 to 60 with acute or convalescent COVID-19.

This clone appeared a single time. V usage is TRBV3-1 (or the pseudogene TRBV3-2) and J usage is TRBJ2-5; D unresolved. The CDR3 covers 15 residues. V was clipped by 3 bases and J by 0 bases, with 11 bases between them. Germline V gene data show CDR1 as LGHDT and CDR2 as YNNKEL (reference sequence). The CDR3 here is CASSQKPQHQETQYF. The CDR3 DNA is TGTGCCAGCAGCCAGAAACCACAGCACCAAGAGACCCAGTACTTC.

This sequence joins TRBV30 and TRBJ1-4; D is undetermined. Germline values: CDR1 GTSNPN, CDR2 SVGIG (reference sequence). V gave up 6 bases and J gave up 6 bases, with 11 bases separating them. CDR3 length: 12 residues. The CDR3 loop reads CACPITDEKLFF. For the CDR3, the DNA is TGTGCCTGCCCGATTACGGATGAAAAACTGTTTTTT.

J is TRBJ2-4 and V is TRBV7-2; TRBD2 might be the D (6 bases). This CDR3 has 14 amino acids. Trimming removed 5 bases at V and 7 bases at J, with 15 bases between. Per germline, CDR1 SGHTA and CDR2 FQGNSA. The CDR3 sequence: CASSLMGGLNIQYF. The DNA for the CDR3 is TGTGCCAGCAGCCTCATGGGGGGATTGAACATTCAGTACTTC.

CDR3 nucleotides: TGTGCCAGCAGCCCTCGCCAACTAGCGGGAGGGGATGAGCAGTTCTTC. This encodes CASSPRQLAGGDEQFF. The chain carries TRBV7-3 and TRBJ2-1, with TRBD2 matching over 13 bases. From germline, CDR1 is SGHTA and CDR2 FQGTGA. The CDR3 runs to 16 residues. Trimming at V came to 5 bases and at J to 8 bases, leaving 9 bases not matched to a gene.

This sequence joins TRBV30 and TRBJ2-1; tentative D call: TRBD1 (5 bases). The CDR3 sequence is 16 residues long. Germline CDR1 reads GTSNPN; CDR2 reads SVGIG (reference sequence). V lost 1 base, J lost 1 base, and 14 bases lay in between. Here the CDR3 DNA reads TGTGCCTGGAGTGGGATGGGGCTTAAGTCCTACAATGAGCAGTTCTTC. This gives the protein CAWSGMGLKSYNEQFF. The variable domain in full, completed from reference TRBV30 and TRBJ2-1, reads SQTIHQWPATLVQPVGSPLSLECTVEGTSNPNLYWYRQAAGRGLQLLFYSVGIGQISSEVPQNLSASRPQDRQFILSSKKLLLSDSGFYLCAWSGMGLKSYNEQFFGPGTRLTVL.

This chain links TRBV24-1 with TRBJ2-2; TRBD2 aligns across 9 bases. This CDR3 comprises 15 residues. Trimming removed 5 bases from V and 4 bases from J; junction bases left unmatched: 4. Looked up from germline, CDR1 is KGHDR and CDR2 is SFDVKD. The CDR3 bases are TGTGCCACCAGTGGGGGACTAGCAGGCACCGGGGAGCTGTTTTTT. Translation: CATSGGLAGTGELFF.

The rearrangement uses TRBV6-5 and TRBJ2-3, with 7 bases lining up with TRBD2. This CDR3 has 15 residues. CDR1 and CDR2 from the germline V gene are MNHEY and SVGAGI. V lost 10 bases and J lost 1; bases outside the gene matches: 11. For the CDR3, the DNA is TGTGCCACCAGCTTGGGGGGGGTTGGCACAGATACGCAGTATTTT. This gives the protein CATSLGGVGTDTQYF.

Of note for this clone: The same CDR3 can be traced to other DNA sequences in this sample. The chain recombines TRBV19 with TRBJ2-3, with 7 bases identical to TRBD2. CDR1 is LNHDA, CDR2 SQIVND, per germline (reference sequence). The CDR3 length is 15 residues. The trim removed 3 bases at V and 2 bases at J, leaving 5 bases unmatched. The CDR3 spells CASSIGGRPTDTQYF. The CDR3 nucleotides read TGTGCCAGTAGTATCGGGGGGAGGCCCACAGATACGCAGTATTTT.

The chain recombines TRBV2 with TRBJ1-4; possibly TRBD1 for D (6 bases). V was shortened by 2 bases and J by 3 bases, with 7 bases between the two germline ends. The V gene's germline CDR1 is SNHLY and CDR2 FYNNEI. The CDR3 contains 14 residues. The CDR3 spells CASSENRANEKLFF. Here the CDR3 DNA reads TGTGCCAGCAGTGAAAACAGGGCTAATGAAAAACTGTTTTTT.

The chain links TRBV12-3 or TRBV12-4 to TRBJ2-5; the D is unclear. With 1 base removed from V and 4 bases from J, the gap between germline ends came to 7 bases. The CDR3 totals 13 residues. CDR3 region: CASSLGWAETQYF. CDR3 DNA sequence: TGTGCCAGCAGTTTAGGGTGGGCAGAGACCCAGTACTTC.

The J gene is TRBJ2-2, the V gene TRBV27, with D possibly matching TRBD1 (6 bases). Deletions cut 4 bases from V and 7 bases from J, with 10 bases between. The CDR3 is made up of 13 amino acids. Germline V gene lookup returns CDR1 MNHEY and CDR2 SMNVEV (reference sequence). CDR3 coding DNA: TGTGCCAGCAGTTCCACAGGGAACGGGGAGCTGTTTTTT. Translated: CASSSTGNGELFF.

The chain uses TRBV6-5 and TRBJ2-2; 9 bases are shared with TRBD2. Germline CDR1 is MNHEY and CDR2 is SVGAGI. This CDR3 region has 15 residues. Trimming cost V 2 bases and J 5 bases; bases outside gene matches: 3. CDR3 amino acids: CASSYQTSGTGELFF. CDR3 DNA sequence: TGTGCCAGCAGTTACCAGACTAGCGGTACCGGGGAGCTGTTTTTT.

The chain is built from TRBV11-1 and TRBJ2-5; 11 bases map to TRBD2. This CDR3 comprises 16 residues. Germline V gives CDR1 SGHAT, CDR2 FQDESV (reference sequence). J lost 0 bases, V lost 5 bases, and 5 bases had no gene match. CDR3 residues: CASSVGTSGDQETQYF. The DNA of the CDR3 is TGTGCCAGCAGCGTCGGGACTAGCGGAGACCAAGAGACCCAGTACTTC.